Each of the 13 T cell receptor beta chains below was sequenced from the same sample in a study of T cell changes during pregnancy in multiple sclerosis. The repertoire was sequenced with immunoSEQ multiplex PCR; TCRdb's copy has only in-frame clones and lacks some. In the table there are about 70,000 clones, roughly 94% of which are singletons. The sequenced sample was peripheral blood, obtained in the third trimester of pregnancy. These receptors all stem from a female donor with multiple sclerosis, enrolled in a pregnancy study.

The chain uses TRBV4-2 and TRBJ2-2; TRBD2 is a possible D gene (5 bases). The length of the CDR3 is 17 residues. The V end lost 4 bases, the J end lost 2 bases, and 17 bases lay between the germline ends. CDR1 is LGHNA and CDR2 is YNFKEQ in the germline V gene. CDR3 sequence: CASSRPQSGGNTGELFF. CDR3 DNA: TGTGCCAGCAGCCGTCCTCAGTCAGGAGGCAACACCGGGGAGCTGTTTTTT.

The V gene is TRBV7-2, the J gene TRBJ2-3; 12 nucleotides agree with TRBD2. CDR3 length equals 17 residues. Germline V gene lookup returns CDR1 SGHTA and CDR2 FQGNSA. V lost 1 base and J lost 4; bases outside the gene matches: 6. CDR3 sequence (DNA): TGTGCCAGCAGCTTAGTGGGCCTAGCGGGGGGGTCAGATACGCAGTATTTT. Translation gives CASSLVGLAGGSDTQYF.

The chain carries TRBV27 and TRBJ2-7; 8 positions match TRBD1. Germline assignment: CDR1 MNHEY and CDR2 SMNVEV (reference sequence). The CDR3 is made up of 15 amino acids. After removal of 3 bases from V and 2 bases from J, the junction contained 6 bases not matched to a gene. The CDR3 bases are TGTGCCAGCAGTTTCTCCGGGACAGGAGCCTACGAGCAGTACTTC. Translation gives CASSFSGTGAYEQYF.

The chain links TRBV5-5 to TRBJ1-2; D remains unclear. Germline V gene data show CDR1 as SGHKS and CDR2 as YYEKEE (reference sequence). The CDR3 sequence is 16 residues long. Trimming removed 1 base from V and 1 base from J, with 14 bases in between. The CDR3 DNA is TGTGCCAGCAGCTTGTTAATCGACACCTATAACTATGGCTACACCTTC. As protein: CASSLLIDTYNYGYTF.

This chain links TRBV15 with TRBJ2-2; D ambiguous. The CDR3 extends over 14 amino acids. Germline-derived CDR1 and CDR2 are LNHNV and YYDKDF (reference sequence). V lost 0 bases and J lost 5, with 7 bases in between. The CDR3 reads CATSRDGVTGELFF. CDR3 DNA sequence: TGTGCCACCAGCAGAGATGGAGTTACCGGGGAGCTGTTTTTT.

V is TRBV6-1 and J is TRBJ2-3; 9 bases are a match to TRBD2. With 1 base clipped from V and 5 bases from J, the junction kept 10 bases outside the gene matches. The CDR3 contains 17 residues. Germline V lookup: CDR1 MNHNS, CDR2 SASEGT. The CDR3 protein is CASSEDGAGGWLDTQYF. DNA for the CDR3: TGTGCCAGCAGTGAAGATGGGGCGGGGGGGTGGTTAGATACGCAGTATTTT.

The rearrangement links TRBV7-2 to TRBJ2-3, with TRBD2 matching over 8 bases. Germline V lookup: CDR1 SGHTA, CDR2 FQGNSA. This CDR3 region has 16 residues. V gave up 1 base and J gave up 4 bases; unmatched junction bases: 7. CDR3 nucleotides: TGTGCCAGCAGCTTAGGGCGGGGGGTGTCCGCAGATACGCAGTATTTT. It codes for CASSLGRGVSADTQYF.

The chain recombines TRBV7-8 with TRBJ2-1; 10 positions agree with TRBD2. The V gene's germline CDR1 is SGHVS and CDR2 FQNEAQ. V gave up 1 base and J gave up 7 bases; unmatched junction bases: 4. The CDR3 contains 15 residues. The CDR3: CASSLGTSGRNEQFF. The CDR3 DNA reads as TGTGCCAGCAGCTTAGGGACTAGCGGCCGAAATGAGCAGTTCTTC.

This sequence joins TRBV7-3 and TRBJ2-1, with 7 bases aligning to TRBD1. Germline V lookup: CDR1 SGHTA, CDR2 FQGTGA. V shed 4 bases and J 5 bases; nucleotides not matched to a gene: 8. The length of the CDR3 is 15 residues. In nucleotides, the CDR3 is TGTGCCAGCAGCTCCCCGGGACAGAAGAACAATGAGCAGTTCTTC. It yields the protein CASSSPGQKNNEQFF.

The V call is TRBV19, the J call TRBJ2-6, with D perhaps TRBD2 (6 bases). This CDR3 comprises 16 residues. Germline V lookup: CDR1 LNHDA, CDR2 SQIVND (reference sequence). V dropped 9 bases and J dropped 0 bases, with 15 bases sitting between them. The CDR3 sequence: CASLGTSPSGANVLTF. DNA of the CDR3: TGTGCCAGCCTTGGGACTTCTCCCTCTGGGGCCAACGTCCTGACTTTC. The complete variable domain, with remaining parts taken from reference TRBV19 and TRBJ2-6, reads DGGITQSPKYLFRKEGQNVTLSCEQNLNHDAMYWYRQDPGQGLRLIYYSQIVNDFQKGDIAEGYSVSREKKESFPLTVTSAQKNPTAFYLCASLGTSPSGANVLTFGAGSRLTVL.

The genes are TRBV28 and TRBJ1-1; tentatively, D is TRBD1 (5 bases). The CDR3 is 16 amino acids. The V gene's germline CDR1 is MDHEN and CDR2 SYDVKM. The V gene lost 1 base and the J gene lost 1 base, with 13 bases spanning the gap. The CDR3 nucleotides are TGTGCCAGCAGTTTATTAAGGATGGGGGGGAACACTGAAGCTTTCTTT. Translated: CASSLLRMGGNTEAFF. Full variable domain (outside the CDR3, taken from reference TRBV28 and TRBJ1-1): DVKVTQSSRYLVKRTGEKVFLECVQDMDHENMFWYRQDPGLGLRLIYFSYDVKMKEKGDIPEGYSVSREKKERFSLILESASTNQTSMYLCASSLLRMGGNTEAFFGQGTRLTVV.

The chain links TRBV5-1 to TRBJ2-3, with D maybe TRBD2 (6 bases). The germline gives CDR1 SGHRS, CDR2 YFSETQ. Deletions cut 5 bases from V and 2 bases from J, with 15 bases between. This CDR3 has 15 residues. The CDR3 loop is CASREGLAFTDTQYF. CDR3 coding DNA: TGCGCCAGCAGGGAGGGACTCGCCTTCACAGATACGCAGTATTTT.

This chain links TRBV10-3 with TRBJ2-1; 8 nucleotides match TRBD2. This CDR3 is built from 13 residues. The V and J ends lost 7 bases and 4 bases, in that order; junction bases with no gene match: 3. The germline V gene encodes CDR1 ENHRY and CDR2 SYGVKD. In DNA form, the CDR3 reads TGTGCCATCAAAGCTAGCGGGTACAATGAGCAGTTCTTC. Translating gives CAIKASGYNEQFF.